This T cell receptor beta chain was profiled in a study of blood T cell repertoires in COVID-19. The V end was cut by 4 bases, the J end by 4 bases, with 23 bases between. The CDR3 is 18 residues long. CDR1 and CDR2 from the germline V gene are MNHEY and SMNVEV (reference sequence). This table comes from immunoSEQ multiplex PCR, and its TCRdb copy is limited to in-frame clones, with some not included. This sample carries 150,000 to 200,000 clones, around 93% of them seen once, and the ten largest clones take about 4.5%. The chain couples TRBV27 to TRBJ2-1; tentative D call: TRBD1 (7 bases). The receptor comes from a woman in her 50s with acute or convalescent COVID-19. The sequencing sample was made of peripheral blood. The CDR3 spells CASSSTNRGLGVYNEQFF. For the CDR3, the DNA is TGTGCCAGCAGTTCGACAAACAGGGGACTGGGCGTTTACAATGAGCAGTTCTTC.